The sequence of this T cell receptor (beta chain) was determined in a study of immune characterization of retroperitoneal liposarcoma. V was trimmed by 2 bases and J by 11 bases, leaving 24 bases between them. Germline assignment: CDR1 SGHVT and CDR2 SQSDAQ. This CDR3 has 16 residues. TCRdb reprocessed the PCR reads with MiXCR, giving one entry per CDR3 protein. The top ten clones hold about half of a sample with 2,500 to 3,000 distinct CDR3 sequences, approximately 49% of them seen once. Sequencing was performed on tumor tissue. This TCR was sampled from a male donor with retroperitoneal liposarcoma. The chain uses TRBV7-4 and TRBJ2-5; D is possibly TRBD2 (7 bases). CDR3 coding DNA: TGTGCCAGCAGCTTAATAGGGGGGGAGAACTACAATGAGCAGTACTTC. As protein: CASSLIGGENYNEQYF.